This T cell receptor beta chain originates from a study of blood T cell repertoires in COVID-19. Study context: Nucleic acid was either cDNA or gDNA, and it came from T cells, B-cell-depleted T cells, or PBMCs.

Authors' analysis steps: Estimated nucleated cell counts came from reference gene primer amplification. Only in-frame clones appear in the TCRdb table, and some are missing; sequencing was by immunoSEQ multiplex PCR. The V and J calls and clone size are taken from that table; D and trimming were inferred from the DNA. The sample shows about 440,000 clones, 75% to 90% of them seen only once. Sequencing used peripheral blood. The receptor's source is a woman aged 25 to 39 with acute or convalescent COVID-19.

CDR3 DNA sequence: TGCGCCAGCAGTGAAGCAGGGCGAGAGACCCAGTACTTC. Translating it yields CASSEAGRETQYF. The gene calls are TRBV10-1 and TRBJ2-5; a weak D match, TRBD1 (5 bases). The CDR3 is 13 residues long. With 3 bases removed from V and 4 bases from J, the gap between germline ends came to 9 bases. From germline, CDR1 is WNHNN and CDR2 SYGVQD (reference sequence).